These 14 T cell receptor beta chains were all obtained from the same sample, sequenced in a study of T cells in Graves' hyperthyroidism and ophthalmopathy. What was amplified from RNA transcripts were TCR beta CDR3 regions. In the first-round RT-PCR of the TCR CDR3, the HTBI primer set was used. TCRdb re-called the multiplex PCR reads with MiXCR, one entry per CDR3 protein. The sample carries roughly 530,000 distinct CDR3 sequences, under 20% recorded once. Sequencing was performed on blood. The receptors derive from a woman aged 18-30 years with Graves' ophthalmopathy.

This clonotype was recorded at least ten times. The chain links TRBV7-2 to TRBJ2-7; TRBD2 matches 9 bases. The germline V gene has CDR1 SGHTA and CDR2 FQGNSA. CDR3 length: 16 residues. The J segment lost 0 bases and the V segment lost 0 bases, leaving 3 bases of the junction unmatched. CDR3 coding DNA: TGTGCCAGCAGCTTAGCGGCGACTAGCGGCTCCTACGAGCAGTACTTC. Translating it yields CASSLAATSGSYEQYF.

There are many counts of this clonotype. The genes are TRBV6-1 and TRBJ2-1, with 8 bases lining up with TRBD2. CDR3 size: 15 residues. The J segment lost 4 bases and the V segment lost 4 bases, leaving 6 bases of the junction unmatched. CDR1 is MNHNS and CDR2 is SASEGT in the germline V gene. The CDR3 DNA is TGTGCCAGCAGTGGCTCCCGCGGGGGGTACAATGAGCAGTTCTTC. This translates into CASSGSRGGYNEQFF.

The chain carries TRBV12-3 or TRBV12-4 and TRBJ1-5, with TRBD1 as a possible D gene (5 bases). Trimming cost V 0 bases and J 10 bases, with 10 bases left between them. The CDR3 totals 13 residues. CDR3 sequence (DNA): TGTGCCAGCAGTTTAGCGTTCAGGGATCCCCAGCATTTT. Its protein is CASSLAFRDPQHF.

The V gene is TRBV5-4, the J gene TRBJ2-7; possibly TRBD1 for D (6 bases). The CDR3 runs 14 residues. Per the germline V gene, CDR1 is SGHNT and CDR2 is YYREEE (reference sequence). Trimming cost V 4 bases and J 1 base, with 12 bases left between them. The CDR3 spells CASSRVQGSYEQYF. The DNA for the CDR3 is TGTGCCAGCAGCCGCGTACAGGGATCCTACGAGCAGTACTTC.

The table lists this clonotype with many counts. The CDR3 nucleotides are TGTGCCACCAGCGGGACGTCCGGCACTGAAGCTTTCTTT. The encoded protein is CATSGTSGTEAFF. This chain links TRBV24-1 with TRBJ1-1; D is possibly TRBD1 (5 bases). Per germline, CDR1 KGHDR and CDR2 SFDVKD. Between the trimmed V and J ends, which lost 7 bases and 4 bases, there was a span of 12 bases. The CDR3 runs to 13 residues.

The J gene is TRBJ2-1, the V gene TRBV20-1; maybe TRBD2 (7 bases). Germline CDR1 is DFQATT and CDR2 is SNEGSKA (reference sequence). This CDR3 is built from 13 residues. V lost 3 bases and J 7 bases, leaving 13 bases between the germline ends. CDR3 coding DNA: TGCAGTGCTAGTGGGGGGGCGCTGAATGAGCAGTTCTTC. Protein product: CSASGGALNEQFF.

The table lists this clonotype with many counts. The chain carries TRBV11-2 and TRBJ2-7; 7 positions agree with TRBD1. The trim removed 5 bases at V and 9 bases at J, leaving 7 bases unmatched. The CDR3 runs to 12 residues. CDR1 is SGHAT, CDR2 FQNNGV, per germline. In nucleotides, the CDR3 is TGTGCCAGCAGCAACCGGGACAGAAGGCAGTACTTC. It yields the protein CASSNRDRRQYF.

This clonotype occurred many times. The chain links TRBV6-1 to TRBJ1-1, with D hard to call. Looked up from germline, CDR1 is MNHNS and CDR2 is SASEGT. CDR3 size: 13 residues. V was cut by 6 bases and J by 4 bases, with 12 bases left in between. The CDR3 loop is CASSEGRGTEAFF. DNA of the CDR3: TGTGCCAGCAGCGAGGGTCGGGGCACTGAAGCTTTCTTT.

This clonotype was found a few times. The rearrangement uses TRBV11-2 and TRBJ2-7; D is ambiguous. The germline V gene encodes CDR1 SGHAT and CDR2 FQNNGV. The CDR3 length is 13 residues. The V end lost 4 bases, the J end lost 0 bases, and 7 bases lay between the germline ends. CDR3: CASSSSSSYEQYF. CDR3 in DNA: TGTGCCAGCAGCTCCTCGAGCTCCTACGAGCAGTACTTC.

This clonotype was observed many times. The chain carries TRBV7-2 and TRBJ2-7, with TRBD1 matching over 9 bases. The V gene's germline CDR1 is SGHTA and CDR2 FQGNSA. The V and J ends lost 4 bases and 3 bases, in that order; junction bases with no gene match: 7. This CDR3 spans 15 amino acids. The CDR3 DNA follows: TGTGCCAGCAGCTCTGCGACAGGGGGGAGCTACGAGCAGTACTTC. Translation gives CASSSATGGSYEQYF.

The rearrangement joins TRBV9 to TRBJ2-2, with 8 nucleotides matching TRBD2. The junction had 12 bases not matched to a gene; V was cut back by 0 bases and J by 5 bases. Germline assignment: CDR1 SGDLS and CDR2 YYNGEE. The CDR3 runs to 18 residues. The CDR3 DNA follows: TGTGCCAGCAGCGTAGCCCCCCGGAGCGGGGGAAGGACCGGGGAGCTGTTTTTT. It is translated as CASSVAPRSGGRTGELFF.

The V gene is TRBV5-1, the J gene TRBJ1-4; TRBD1 aligns across 8 bases. Germline assignment: CDR1 SGHRS and CDR2 YFSETQ. With V trimmed by 1 base and J by 4 bases, 6 bases remained unmatched. The CDR3 loop spans 16 amino acids. Here the CDR3 reads CASSLLGTGHNEKLFF. The CDR3 DNA follows: TGCGCCAGCAGCTTGTTAGGGACAGGCCATAATGAAAAACTGTTTTTT.

This clonotype appeared many times. The V gene is TRBV30, the J gene TRBJ1-3, with D tentatively TRBD1 (5 bases). The CDR3 sequence is 11 residues long. V shed 5 bases and J shed 3 bases, with 5 bases lying between them. The germline CDR1 and CDR2 sequences are GTSNPN and SVGIG (reference sequence). CDR3 sequence: CAWDSGNTIYF. CDR3 coding DNA: TGTGCCTGGGACAGTGGAAACACCATATATTTT.

The chain is built from TRBV3-1 and TRBJ1-1; no clear D gene. CDR3 length equals 14 residues. Germline V gene lookup returns CDR1 LGHDT and CDR2 YNNKEL (reference sequence). The ends were cut back, 3 bases at V and 5 bases at J, with 13 bases in the middle. CDR3 nucleotides: TGTGCCAGCAGCCACGTTAGCGTTCGAACTGAAGCTTTCTTT. Amino acids: CASSHVSVRTEAFF.